The 2 T cell receptor beta chains presented below share a single source sample, sequenced in a study of cytomegalovirus exposure and HLA in healthy donors. Profiled with immunoSEQ multiplex PCR; TCRdb holds only in-frame clones, not every one. The sample includes about 130,000 clones, almost 90% of them seen just once. Sequenced material: PBMCs. The receptors were gathered from a man aged 30-40 years in good health and CMV-seronegative.

The rearrangement joins TRBV6-5 to TRBJ2-7, with TRBD2 identical over 14 bases. Germline loops: CDR1 MNHEY, CDR2 SVGAGI. This CDR3 comprises 14 residues. Trimming cost V 5 bases and J 6 bases; bases outside gene matches: 3. CDR3 in amino acids: CASSGGLAGGEQYF. In DNA, the CDR3 is TGTGCCAGCAGTGGCGGACTAGCGGGAGGCGAGCAGTACTTC.

This chain connects TRBV19 to TRBJ2-5; 11 positions agree with TRBD2. Germline-derived CDR1 and CDR2 are LNHDA and SQIVND (reference sequence). The CDR3 sequence is 14 residues long. J gave up 5 bases and V 3 bases, and 2 bases lay outside the gene matches. The CDR3 sequence: CASSMASGRETQYF. The CDR3 nucleotides are TGTGCCAGTAGTATGGCTAGCGGGAGGGAGACCCAGTACTTC.